This TCR beta chain is drawn from a study of cytomegalovirus exposure and HLA in healthy donors. The PCR was carried out with 60 Vbeta primers and 13 Jbeta primers. The repertoire was sequenced with immunoSEQ multiplex PCR; TCRdb's copy has only in-frame clones and lacks some. The data show some 130,000 clones, roughly four fifths seen once. Germline V CDR1 and CDR2: WNHNN, SYGVQD (reference sequence). CDR3 length: 13 amino acids. Trimming removed 7 bases from V and 7 bases from J; junction bases left unmatched: 6. The V call is TRBV10-1, the J call TRBJ1-1; 10 positions match TRBD1. The TCR originated in a male donor in good health and CMV-seropositive. Sequencing input: PBMCs. CDR3 DNA: TGCGCCAGCAAGGGACAGGGGAAAAATGAAGCTTTCTTT. This sequence encodes CASKGQGKNEAFF.